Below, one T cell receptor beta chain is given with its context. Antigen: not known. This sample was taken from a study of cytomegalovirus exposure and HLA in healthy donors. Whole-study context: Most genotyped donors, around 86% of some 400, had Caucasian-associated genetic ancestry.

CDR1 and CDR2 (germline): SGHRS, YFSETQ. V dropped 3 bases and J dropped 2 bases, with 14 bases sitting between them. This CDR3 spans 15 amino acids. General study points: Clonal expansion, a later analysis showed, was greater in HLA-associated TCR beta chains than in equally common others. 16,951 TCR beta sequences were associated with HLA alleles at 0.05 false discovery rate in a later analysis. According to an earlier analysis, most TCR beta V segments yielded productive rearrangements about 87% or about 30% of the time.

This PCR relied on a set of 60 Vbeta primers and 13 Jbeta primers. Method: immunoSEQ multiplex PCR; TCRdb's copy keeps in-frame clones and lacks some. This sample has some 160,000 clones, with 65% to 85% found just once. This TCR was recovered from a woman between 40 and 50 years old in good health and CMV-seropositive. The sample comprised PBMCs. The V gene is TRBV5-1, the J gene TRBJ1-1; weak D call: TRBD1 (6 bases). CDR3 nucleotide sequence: TGCGCCAGCAGCTCCCCGACAGGATCAAACACTGAAGCTTTCTTT. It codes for CASSSPTGSNTEAFF. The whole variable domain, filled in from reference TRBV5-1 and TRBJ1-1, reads KAGVTQTPRYLIKTRGQQVTLSCSPISGHRSVSWYQQTPGQGLQFLFEYFSETQRNKGNFPGRFSGRQFSNSRSEMNVSTLELGDSALYLCASSSPTGSNTEAFFGQGTRLTVV.